Following are 2 T cell receptor beta chains from one sample sequenced in a study of T-cell memory formation after mild COVID-19. In TCRdb, the 5' RACE reads were re-called with MiXCR into one record per CDR3 protein. Here the sample spans approximately 250,000 distinct CDR3 sequences, 15% to 20% being singletons. Material for sequencing was PBMCs or a T cell subset sorted from them (not recorded which). Source of these receptors: a man in his late teens or twenties who had mild COVID-19 (a few samples of this study predate the infection). Cell type and time point are not known.

This clonotype turned up a few times. The chain uses TRBV27 and TRBJ1-5; a weak D match, TRBD1 (5 bases). The CDR3 is 14 amino acids. CDR1 and CDR2 (germline): MNHEY, SMNVEV (reference sequence). V was clipped by 6 bases and J by 5 bases, with 14 bases between them. The CDR3 spells CASRPGLSYQPQHF. Written as DNA, the CDR3 is TGTGCCAGCAGGCCGGGACTGAGCTATCAGCCCCAGCATTTT.

In its sample, this clonotype was seen a few times. The chain links TRBV4-1 to TRBJ2-7; 13 bases match TRBD2. This CDR3 has 17 amino acids. The junction had 7 bases not matched to a gene; V was cut back by 5 bases and J by 0 bases. Germline-derived CDR1 and CDR2 are MGHRA and YSYEKL. The CDR3 reads CASSLTSGGPSSYEQYF. CDR3 nucleotide sequence: TGCGCCAGCAGCTTGACTAGCGGGGGGCCGAGCTCCTACGAGCAGTACTTC.